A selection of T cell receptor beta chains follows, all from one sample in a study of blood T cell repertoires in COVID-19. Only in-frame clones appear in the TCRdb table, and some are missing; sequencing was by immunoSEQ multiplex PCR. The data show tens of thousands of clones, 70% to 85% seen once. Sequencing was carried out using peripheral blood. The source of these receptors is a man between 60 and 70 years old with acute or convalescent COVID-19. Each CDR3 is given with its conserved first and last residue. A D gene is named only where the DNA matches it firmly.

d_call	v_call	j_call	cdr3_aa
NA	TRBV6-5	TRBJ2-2	CASSYRTANTGELFF
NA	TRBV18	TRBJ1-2	CASSPTEGNYGYTF
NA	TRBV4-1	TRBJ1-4	CASSQDRVGGGKLFF
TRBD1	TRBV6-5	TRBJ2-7	CASIDPGQGLYEQYF
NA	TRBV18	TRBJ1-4	CASSLNNGGKLFF
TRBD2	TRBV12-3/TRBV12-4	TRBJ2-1	CASSTSGGAREFF
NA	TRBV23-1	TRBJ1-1	CASSQSVGAEAFF
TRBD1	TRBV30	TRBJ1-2	CAWSVVGTGGRSGYTF
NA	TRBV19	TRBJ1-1	CASSIEGPATEAFF
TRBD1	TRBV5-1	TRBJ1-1	CASSQMVWDSTEAFF
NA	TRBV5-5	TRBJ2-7	CASSREPGLRDHEQYF
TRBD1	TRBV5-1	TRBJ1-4	CASSHGTGDNEKLFF
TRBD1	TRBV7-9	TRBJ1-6	CASKGTVNSPLHF
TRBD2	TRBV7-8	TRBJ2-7	CASSPASGLAGAYEQYF
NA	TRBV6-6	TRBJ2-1	CASSLMDRANEQFF
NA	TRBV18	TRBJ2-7	CASSPTDTDYEQYF
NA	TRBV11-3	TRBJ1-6	CASSLDPTYNSPLHF
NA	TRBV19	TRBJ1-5	CASSMGGHQIDQPQHF
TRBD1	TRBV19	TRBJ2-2	CASNPLTGATGELFF
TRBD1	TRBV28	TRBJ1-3	CASSPAGTGGNTIYF
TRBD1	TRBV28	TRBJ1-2	CASSYGQGLNYGYTF
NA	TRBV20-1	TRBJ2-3	CSALVGDTQYF
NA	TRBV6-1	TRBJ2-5	CASSETPRQETQYF
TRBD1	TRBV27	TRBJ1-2	CASSLWAGGGYGYTF
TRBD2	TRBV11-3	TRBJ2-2	CASSFGLAGDHGELFF
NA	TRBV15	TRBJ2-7	CATVPGVDGAYEQYF
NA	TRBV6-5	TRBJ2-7	CASRTGKEQYF
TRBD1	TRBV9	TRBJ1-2	CASSPSTGMTVGSYTF
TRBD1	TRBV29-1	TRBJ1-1	CSVLDVRRQGEAFF
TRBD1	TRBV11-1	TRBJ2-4	CASSLDRELNIQYF
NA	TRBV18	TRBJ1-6	CASSPSGKSPLHF
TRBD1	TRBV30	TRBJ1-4	CAGDRAPNEKLFF
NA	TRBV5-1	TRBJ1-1	CASSLPDSDFMNTEAFF
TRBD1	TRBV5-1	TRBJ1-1	CASSPDGQGSPEAFF
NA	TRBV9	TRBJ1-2	CASSEVGTHEGYTF
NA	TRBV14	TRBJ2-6	CASSPLTGSGANVLTF
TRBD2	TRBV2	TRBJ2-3	CASRELAGADTQYF
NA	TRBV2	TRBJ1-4	CASSEVGAATNEKLFF
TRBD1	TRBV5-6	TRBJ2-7	CASSWDRGYEQYF
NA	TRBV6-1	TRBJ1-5	CASSSGRPQHF
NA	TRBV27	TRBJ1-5	CASRPGGSNQPQHF
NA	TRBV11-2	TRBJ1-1	CASSLDRRPGGGEAFF
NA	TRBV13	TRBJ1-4	CASSLGRGLKLFF
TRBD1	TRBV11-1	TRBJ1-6	CASSRRGTGEYSPLHF
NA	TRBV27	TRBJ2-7	CASSFERSGEQYF
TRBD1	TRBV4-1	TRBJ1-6	CASSQAAGGAYNSPLHF
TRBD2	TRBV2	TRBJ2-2	CATKEAGGLTGELFF
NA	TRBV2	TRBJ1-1	CASNADFMNTEAFF
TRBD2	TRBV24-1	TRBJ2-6	CATSEGRAVPGANVLTF
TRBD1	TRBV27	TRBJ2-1	CASSLQGASYNEQFF
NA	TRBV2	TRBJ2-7	CASREVQSSSYEQYF
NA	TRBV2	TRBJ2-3	CASTSAYSTDTQYF